In this sample, the clone carrying this T cell receptor (beta chain) turned up a few times. The sample comes from a study of blood T cell repertoires in COVID-19. At the level of the study: Sample material is recorded as cDNA or gDNA derived from T cells, B-cell-depleted T cells, or PBMCs.

CDR1 and CDR2 from the germline V gene are DFQATT and SNEGSKA (reference sequence). The CDR3 contains 13 residues. The ends were cut back, 3 bases at V and 5 bases at J, with 14 bases in the middle. Sequenced by immunoSEQ multiplex PCR; TCRdb stores in-frame clones only, minus some. In the table there are 200,000 to 250,000 clones, roughly 80% of which are singletons. The sequence came from a woman at least 80 years old with COVID-19, enrolled during active disease. Sequencing input: peripheral blood. This chain uses TRBV20-1 with TRBJ2-7, with D possibly matching TRBD1 (5 bases). The CDR3 reads CSASSDRVDEQYF. CDR3 coding DNA: TGCAGTGCTAGTTCCGACAGAGTCGACGAGCAGTACTTC.